This TCR beta chain was sequenced for a study of Tregs in tolerant kidney transplant recipients. As for the study in general: CD4+CD25+CD127- cells came from approximately three-day belatacept mixed lymphocyte reactions, some with approximately 5-day graft donor restimulation. Notes on the study in general: The small number of patients limits these findings pending further validation. Activated donor B cell expansion appeared to reveal the most relevant donor-specific TCRbeta repertoire.

The length of the CDR3 is 11 residues. CDR1 and CDR2 from the germline V gene are SQVTM and ANQGSEA. V was shortened by 2 bases and J by 8 bases, with 9 bases between the two germline ends. Details on this clone: The antigen remains unidentified.

Repertoires were generated with immunoSEQ multiplex PCR, while TCRdb's copy carries only in-frame clones and drops some. The repertoire holds tens of thousands of clones, with about 95% as singletons. The sequencing input was Tregs from blood cultured with allogeneic cells. The TCR sequence derives from a human donor in good health. The chain combines TRBV29-1 with TRBJ1-2, with D perhaps matching TRBD1 (5 bases). This chain's CDR3 is CSVEWGLGYTF. The CDR3 nucleotides read TGCAGCGTTGAATGGGGACTAGGCTACACCTTC.